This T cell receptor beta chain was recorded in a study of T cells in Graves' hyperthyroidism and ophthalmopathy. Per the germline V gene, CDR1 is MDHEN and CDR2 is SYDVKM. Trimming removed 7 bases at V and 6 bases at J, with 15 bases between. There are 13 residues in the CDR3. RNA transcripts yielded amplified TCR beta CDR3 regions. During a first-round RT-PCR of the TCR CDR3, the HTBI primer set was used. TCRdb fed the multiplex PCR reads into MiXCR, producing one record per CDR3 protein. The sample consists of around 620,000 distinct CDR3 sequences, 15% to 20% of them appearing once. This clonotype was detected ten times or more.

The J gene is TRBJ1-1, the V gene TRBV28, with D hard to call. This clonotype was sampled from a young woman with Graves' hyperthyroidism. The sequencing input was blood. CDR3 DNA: TGTGCCAGCAAAGAGGGCCCATGGCCTGAAGCTTTCTTT. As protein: CASKEGPWPEAFF.